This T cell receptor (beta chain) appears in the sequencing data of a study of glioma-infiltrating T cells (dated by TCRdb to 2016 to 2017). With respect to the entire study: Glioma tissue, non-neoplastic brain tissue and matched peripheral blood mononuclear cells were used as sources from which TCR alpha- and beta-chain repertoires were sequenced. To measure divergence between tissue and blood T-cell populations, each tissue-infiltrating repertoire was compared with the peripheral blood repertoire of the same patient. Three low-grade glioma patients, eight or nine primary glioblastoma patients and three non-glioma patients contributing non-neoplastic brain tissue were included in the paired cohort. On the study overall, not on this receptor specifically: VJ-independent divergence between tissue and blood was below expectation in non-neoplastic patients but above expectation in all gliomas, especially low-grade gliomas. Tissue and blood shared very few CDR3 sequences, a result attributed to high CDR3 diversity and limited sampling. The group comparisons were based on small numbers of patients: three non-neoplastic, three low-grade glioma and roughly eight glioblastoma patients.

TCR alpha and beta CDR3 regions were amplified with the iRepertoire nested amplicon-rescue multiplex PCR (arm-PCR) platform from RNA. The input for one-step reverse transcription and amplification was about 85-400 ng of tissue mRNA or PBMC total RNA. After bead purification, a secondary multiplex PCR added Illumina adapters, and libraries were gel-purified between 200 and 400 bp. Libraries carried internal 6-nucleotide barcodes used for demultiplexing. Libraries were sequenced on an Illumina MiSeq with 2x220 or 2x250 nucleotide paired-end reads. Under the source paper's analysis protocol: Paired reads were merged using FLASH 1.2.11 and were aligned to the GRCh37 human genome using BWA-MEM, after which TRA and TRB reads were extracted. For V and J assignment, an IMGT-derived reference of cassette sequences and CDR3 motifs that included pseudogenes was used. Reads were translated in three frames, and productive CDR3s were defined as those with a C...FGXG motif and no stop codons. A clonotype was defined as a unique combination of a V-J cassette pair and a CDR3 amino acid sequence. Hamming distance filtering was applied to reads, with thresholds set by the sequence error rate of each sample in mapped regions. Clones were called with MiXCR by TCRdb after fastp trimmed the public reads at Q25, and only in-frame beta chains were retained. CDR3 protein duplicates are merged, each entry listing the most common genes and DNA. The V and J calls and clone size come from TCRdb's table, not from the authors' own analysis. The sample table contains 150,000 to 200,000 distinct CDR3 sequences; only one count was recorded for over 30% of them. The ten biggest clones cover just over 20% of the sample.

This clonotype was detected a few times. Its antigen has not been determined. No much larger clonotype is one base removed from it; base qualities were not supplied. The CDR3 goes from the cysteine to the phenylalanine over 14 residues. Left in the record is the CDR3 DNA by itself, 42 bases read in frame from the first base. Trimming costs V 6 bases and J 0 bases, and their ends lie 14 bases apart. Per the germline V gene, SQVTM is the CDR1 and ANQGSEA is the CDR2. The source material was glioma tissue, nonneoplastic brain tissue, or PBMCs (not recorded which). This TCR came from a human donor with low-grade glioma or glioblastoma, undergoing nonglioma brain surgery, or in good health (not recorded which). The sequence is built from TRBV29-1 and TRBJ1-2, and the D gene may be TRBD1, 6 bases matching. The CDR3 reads CSVVVAGANYGYTF. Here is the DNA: TGCAGCGTGGTGGTGGCAGGGGCTAACTATGGCTACACCTTC. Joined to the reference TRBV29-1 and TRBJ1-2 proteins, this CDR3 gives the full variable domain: SAVISQKPSRDICQRGTSLTIQCQVDSQVTMMFWYRQQPGQSLTLIATANQGSEATYESGFVIDKFPISRPNLTFSTLTVSNMSPEDSSIYLCSVVVAGANYGYTFGSGTRLTVV.